The sample holds a few counts of the clone carrying this TCR beta chain. Its target is not known. This specimen comes from a study of beta chain features in type 1 diabetes. Study-wide results and caveats: Relative to healthy donors, patients appeared to have naive, central memory and Treg TCRB repertoires that were more similar.

Investigators reverse transcribed all isolated RNA, so they sequenced expressed TCRB transcripts. Sequencing of naive, central memory and regulatory T cell samples gave an average of around 4 million reads. Profiled with immunoSEQ multiplex PCR; TCRdb holds only in-frame clones, not every one. The profile shows more than 150,000 clones, roughly 9% of them singletons. This sequence was found in a woman between 18 and 30 years old in good health. Sequenced material: central memory CD4+ T cells from blood.

CDR3 region: CASSPGGTSSTDTQYF. DNA for the CDR3: TGTGCCAGCAGCCCCGGGGGGACGTCGAGCACAGATACGCAGTATTTT. This chain links TRBV9 with TRBJ2-3, with 7 nucleotides matching TRBD2. The germline CDR1 and CDR2 sequences are SGDLS and YYNGEE. Trimming cost V 4 bases and J 0 bases; bases outside gene matches: 8. This CDR3 region has 16 residues.